Sequencing of this TCR beta chain was carried out in a study of T cells in Graves' hyperthyroidism and ophthalmopathy (dated by TCRdb to the late 2010s). Regarding the study in general: Peripheral blood samples were taken at initial diagnosis, before any treatment was given. To identify TCR V-J signatures that set the groups apart, the researchers used a discovery cohort of 100 patients, made up of 40 to 45 with Graves' ophthalmopathy and about 55 with stable Graves' hyperthyroidism. Whether ophthalmopathy could be predicted prospectively was tested in an independent validation cohort made up of under 20 hyperthyroidism patients plus 17 patients who later progressed to ophthalmopathy. The 90 or so discovery patients were randomly split 7:3 into training and test sets. In addition, the study compared T-cell repertoires in thyroid tissue and in blood from roughly 6 Graves' hyperthyroidism patients. Once sampling was done, hyperthyroidism patients were given methimazole at a starting dose of 30 mg daily, whereas ophthalmopathy patients were given high-dose intravenous methylprednisolone. The paper reports TCR Vbeta CDR3 sequencing of 140 or so peripheral blood samples: some 41 ophthalmopathy, under 85 hyperthyroidism and around 17 progressor patients.

The TCR beta CDR3 regions were amplified from the RNA transcripts. A first-round RT-PCR of the TCR CDR3 used the HTBI primer set with the Qiagen OneStep RT-PCR kit. Libraries were constructed in a second round of multiplex PCR, after which size selection and purification were performed. Libraries were sequenced paired-end with 100 bp reads on an Illumina HiSeq2000. The source study handled its data this way. SOAPnuke was used to process the raw data, throwing out any read that contained adapters or uncalled bases, had a mean Phred below 15, or lacked an exact constant-primer or identifier match. COPE v1.2.5 was used to merge the high-quality paired reads, and each unique nucleotide sequence was defined as a clonotype. Clonotypes were aligned to IMGT TRBV, TRBD and TRBJ reference segments using MiTCR v1.1. Only V-J combinations with frequency above 0.0001, covering 99% to 99.2% of repertoires, were analysed. A TCS score was defined as the ratio between F50 (clonal expansion) and ExV (chaos), using BLOSUM62-based TCRdist between CDR3 peptides within each V-J. Welch's t-statistics and random forest reduced fewer than 600 V-J features to fewer than 15, which were used in a naive Bayes classifier (R e1071). The similarity between thyroid and blood repertoires was quantified using the Morisita-Horn index. TCRdb took the public reads, trimmed them with fastp at Q25, ran MiXCR for clone calling and kept in-frame beta chains. Every entry covers one CDR3 protein and lists the most common genes and DNA from its rows. The V and J calls were determined by TCRdb, not by the authors. Counted in this sample were about 840,000 distinct CDR3 sequences; 35% to 45% of them appeared once. Approximately 10% of the sample rests with the top ten.

The full study reports these points: Blood samples also contained most of the expanded thyroid clonotypes (frequency above 0.001), which suggests that blood repertoires may reflect thyroid immune responses. No statistical method was used to fix the sample size in advance, and group allocation was not hidden from the investigators. A model built on a 13 V-J signature distinguished ophthalmopathy from stable hyperthyroidism, reaching 87.88% sensitivity and about 81% specificity in cross-validation and 80%/75% in testing. In validation, the model predicted progression to ophthalmopathy a median of about 6.5 months before onset, with around 70% sensitivity and just under 75% specificity.

This clonotype was seen ten or more times. There is no known antigen for this receptor. No base quality values were provided; no much bigger clone lies one nucleotide off. Stable Graves' hyperthyroidism was defined as no progression to ophthalmopathy during 18 months of follow-up. Hyperthyroidism patients were aged 18 to 65 years and newly diagnosed, with disease duration of less than 2 months. Exclusion was applied to patients with uncontrolled infections, other autoimmune diseases, pregnancy or lactation. Diagnoses were based on clinical symptoms, serum thyroxine and TRAb, thyroid ultrasound and orbital computed tomography. PBMCs were separated from approximately 9.9 ml of fresh peripheral blood using Ficoll-Paque density gradient centrifugation. Total RNA was extracted with Trizol reagent, and quality was checked on an Agilent 2100 Bioanalyzer. CDR1 SNHLY and CDR2 FYNNEI are derived from the germline V gene. Trimming removed 6 bases from V and 5 bases from J; the gene matches leave 8 bases unexplained. The CDR3 runs 14 amino acids, cysteine and phenylalanine included. The retained sequence is limited to the CDR3, 42 bases, with the frame set at the first base.

The rearranged segments are TRBV2 and TRBJ1-1; TRBD1 agrees with 8 junctional bases. Source material: blood. The TCR sequence derives from a man younger than 35 with Graves' hyperthyroidism. The CDR3 here reads CASSRTGSETEAFF. The DNA sequence is given as TGTGCCAGCAGCCGGACAGGGTCGGAAACTGAAGCTTTCTTT.